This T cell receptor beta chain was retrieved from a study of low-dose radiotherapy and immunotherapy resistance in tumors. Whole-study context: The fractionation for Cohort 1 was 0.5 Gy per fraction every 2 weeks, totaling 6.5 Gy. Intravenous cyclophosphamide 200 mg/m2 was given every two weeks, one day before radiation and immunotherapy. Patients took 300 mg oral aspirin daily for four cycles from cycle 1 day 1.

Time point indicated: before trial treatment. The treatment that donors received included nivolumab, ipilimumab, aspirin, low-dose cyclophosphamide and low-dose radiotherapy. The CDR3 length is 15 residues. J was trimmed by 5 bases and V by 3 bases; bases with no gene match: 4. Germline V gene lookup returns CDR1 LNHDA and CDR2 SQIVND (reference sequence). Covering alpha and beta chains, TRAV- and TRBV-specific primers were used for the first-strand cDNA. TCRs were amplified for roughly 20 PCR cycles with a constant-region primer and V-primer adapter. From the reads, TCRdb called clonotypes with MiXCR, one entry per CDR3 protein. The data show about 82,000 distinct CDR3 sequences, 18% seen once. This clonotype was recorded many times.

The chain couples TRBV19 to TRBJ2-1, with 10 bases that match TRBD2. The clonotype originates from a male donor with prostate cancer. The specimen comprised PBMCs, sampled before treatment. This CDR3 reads CASSINGLADNEQFF. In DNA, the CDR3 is TGTGCCAGTAGTATTAATGGACTAGCGGACAATGAGCAGTTCTTC.